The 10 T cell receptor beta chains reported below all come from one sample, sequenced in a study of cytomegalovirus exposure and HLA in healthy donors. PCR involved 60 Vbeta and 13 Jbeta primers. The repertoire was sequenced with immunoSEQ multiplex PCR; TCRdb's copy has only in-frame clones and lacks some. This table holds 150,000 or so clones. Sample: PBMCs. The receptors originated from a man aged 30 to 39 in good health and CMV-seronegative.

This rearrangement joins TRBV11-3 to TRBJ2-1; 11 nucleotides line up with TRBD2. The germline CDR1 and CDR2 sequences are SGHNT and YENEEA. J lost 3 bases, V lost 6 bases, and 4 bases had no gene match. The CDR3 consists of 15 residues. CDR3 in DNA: TGTGCCAGCAGGGACGGGACTAGCGGCTACAATGAGCAGTTCTTC. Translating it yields CASRDGTSGYNEQFF.

CDR3 bases: TGTGCCAGCAGCCGCAGACACGAGACCTCCTACGAGCAGTACTTC. The encoded protein is CASSRRHETSYEQYF. This rearrangement joins TRBV14 to TRBJ2-7; D gene unclear. The CDR3 covers 15 residues. The V gene's germline CDR1 is SGHDN and CDR2 FVKESK. V dropped 4 bases and J dropped 0 bases, with 13 bases sitting between them.

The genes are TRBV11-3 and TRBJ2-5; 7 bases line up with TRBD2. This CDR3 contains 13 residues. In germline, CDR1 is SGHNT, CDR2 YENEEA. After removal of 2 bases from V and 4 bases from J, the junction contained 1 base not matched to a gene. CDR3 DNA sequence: TGTGCCAGCAGCTTACTAGCGGTAGAGACCCAGTACTTC. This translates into CASSLLAVETQYF. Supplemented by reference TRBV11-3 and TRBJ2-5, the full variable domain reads EAGVVQSPRYKIIEKKQPVAFWCNPISGHNTLYWYLQNLGQGPELLIRYENEEAVDDSQLPKDRFSAERLKGVDSTLKIQPAELGDSAVYLCASSLLAVETQYFGPGTRLLVL.

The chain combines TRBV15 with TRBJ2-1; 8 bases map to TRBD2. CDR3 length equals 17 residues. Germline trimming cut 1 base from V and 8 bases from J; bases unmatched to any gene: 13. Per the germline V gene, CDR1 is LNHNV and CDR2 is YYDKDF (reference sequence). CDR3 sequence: CATSRVIIAGSGDEQFF. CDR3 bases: TGTGCCACCAGCAGAGTAATAATAGCGGGAAGTGGGGATGAGCAGTTCTTC.

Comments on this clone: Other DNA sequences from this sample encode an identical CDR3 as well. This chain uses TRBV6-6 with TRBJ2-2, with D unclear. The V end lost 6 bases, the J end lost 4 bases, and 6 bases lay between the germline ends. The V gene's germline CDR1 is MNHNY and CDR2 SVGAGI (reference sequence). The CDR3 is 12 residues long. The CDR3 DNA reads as TGTGCCAGCAGACGGTCCACCGGGGAGCTGTTTTTT. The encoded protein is CASRRSTGELFF.

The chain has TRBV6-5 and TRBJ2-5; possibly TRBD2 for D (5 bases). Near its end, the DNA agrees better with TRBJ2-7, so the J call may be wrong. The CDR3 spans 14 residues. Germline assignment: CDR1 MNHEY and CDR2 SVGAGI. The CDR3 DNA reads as TGTGCCAGCAGCCCCCAAGGGAGAGAGGGCGAGCAGTACTTC. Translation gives CASSPQGREGEQYF.

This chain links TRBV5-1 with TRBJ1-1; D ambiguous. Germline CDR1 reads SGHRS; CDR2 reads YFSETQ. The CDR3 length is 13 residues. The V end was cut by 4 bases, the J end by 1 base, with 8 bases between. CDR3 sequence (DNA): TGCGCCAGCAGCCAGAACACGAACACTGAAGCTTTCTTT. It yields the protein CASSQNTNTEAFF.

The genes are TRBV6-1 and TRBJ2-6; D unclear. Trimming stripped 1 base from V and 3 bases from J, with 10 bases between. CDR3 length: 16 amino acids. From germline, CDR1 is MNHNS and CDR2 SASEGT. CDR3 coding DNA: TGTGCCAGCAGTGAAGTGCCTGGGCATGGGGCCAACGTCCTGACTTTC. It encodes CASSEVPGHGANVLTF.

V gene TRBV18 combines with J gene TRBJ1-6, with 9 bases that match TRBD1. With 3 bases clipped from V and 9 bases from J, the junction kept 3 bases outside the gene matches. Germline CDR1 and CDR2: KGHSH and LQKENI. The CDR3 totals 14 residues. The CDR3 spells CASSPGQGSSPLHF. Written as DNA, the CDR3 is TGTGCCAGCTCACCGGGACAGGGAAGTTCACCCCTCCACTTT.

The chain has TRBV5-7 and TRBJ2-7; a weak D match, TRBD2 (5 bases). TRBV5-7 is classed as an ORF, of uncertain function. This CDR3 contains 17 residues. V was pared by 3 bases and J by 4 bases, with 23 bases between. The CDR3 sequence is CASSCLPMSEEGYEQYF. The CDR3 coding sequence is TGTGCCAGCAGCTGCCTACCCATGTCCGAAGAGGGATACGAGCAGTACTTC.